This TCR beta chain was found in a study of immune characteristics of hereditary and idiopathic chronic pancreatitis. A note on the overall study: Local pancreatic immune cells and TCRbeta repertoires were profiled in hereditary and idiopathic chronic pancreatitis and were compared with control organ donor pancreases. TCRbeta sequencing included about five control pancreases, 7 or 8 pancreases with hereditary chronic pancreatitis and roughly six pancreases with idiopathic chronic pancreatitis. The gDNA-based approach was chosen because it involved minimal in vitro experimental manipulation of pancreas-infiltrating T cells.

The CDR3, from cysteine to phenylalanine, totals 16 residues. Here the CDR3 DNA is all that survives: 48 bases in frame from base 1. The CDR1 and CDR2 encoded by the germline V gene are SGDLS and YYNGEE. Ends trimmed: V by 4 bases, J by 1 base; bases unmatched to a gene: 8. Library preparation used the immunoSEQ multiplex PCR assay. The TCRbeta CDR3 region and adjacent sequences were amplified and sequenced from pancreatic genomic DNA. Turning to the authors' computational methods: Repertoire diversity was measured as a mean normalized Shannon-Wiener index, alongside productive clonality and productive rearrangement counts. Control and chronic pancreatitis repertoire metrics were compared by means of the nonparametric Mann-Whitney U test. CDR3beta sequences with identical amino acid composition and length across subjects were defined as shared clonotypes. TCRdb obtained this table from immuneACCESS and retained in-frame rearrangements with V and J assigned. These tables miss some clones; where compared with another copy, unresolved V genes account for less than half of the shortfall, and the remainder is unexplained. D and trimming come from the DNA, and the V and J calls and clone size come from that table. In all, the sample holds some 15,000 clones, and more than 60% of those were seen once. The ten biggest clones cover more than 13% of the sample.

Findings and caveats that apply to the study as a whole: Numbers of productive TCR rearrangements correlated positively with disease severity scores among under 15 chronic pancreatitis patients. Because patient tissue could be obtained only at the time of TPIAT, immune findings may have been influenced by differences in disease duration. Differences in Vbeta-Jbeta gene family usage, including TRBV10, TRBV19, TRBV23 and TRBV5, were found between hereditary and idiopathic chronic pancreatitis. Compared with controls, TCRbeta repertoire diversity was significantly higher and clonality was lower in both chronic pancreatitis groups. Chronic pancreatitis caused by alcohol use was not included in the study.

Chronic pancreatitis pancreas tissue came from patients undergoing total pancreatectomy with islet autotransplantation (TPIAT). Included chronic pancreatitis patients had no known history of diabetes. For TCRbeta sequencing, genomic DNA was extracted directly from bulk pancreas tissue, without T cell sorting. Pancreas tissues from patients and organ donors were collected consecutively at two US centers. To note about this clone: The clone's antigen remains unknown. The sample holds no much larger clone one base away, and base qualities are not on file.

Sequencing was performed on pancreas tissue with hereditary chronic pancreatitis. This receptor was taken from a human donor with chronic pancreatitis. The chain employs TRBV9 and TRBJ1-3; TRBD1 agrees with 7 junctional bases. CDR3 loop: CASSPRQGPSGNTIYF. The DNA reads TGTGCCAGCAGCCCGAGACAGGGTCCTTCTGGAAACACCATATATTTT.